This T cell receptor beta chain came from a study of radiotherapy plus CTLA-4 blockade in lung cancer. TCRdb's table, derived via immunoSEQ multiplex PCR, lists solely in-frame clones and lacks some. The table lists more than 30,000 clones, approximately 80% of them singletons. The CDR3 has 18 amino acids. This chain uses TRBV21-1 with TRBJ2-2; the table's D call, TRBD2, has no DNA check behind it. TRBV21-1 is labeled a pseudogene. The TCR comes from a human donor with non-small cell lung cancer that progressed on radiotherapy plus ipilimumab. The source material was peripheral blood, sampled from a patient treated with radiotherapy plus ipilimumab. CDR3 bases: TGTGCCAGCAGCAATGTCACGCCGGGACTAGCGAACACCGGGGAGCTGTTTTTT. Its protein is CASSNVTPGLANTGELFF.